The 30 T cell receptor beta chains below were found in one sample sequenced in a study of cytomegalovirus exposure and HLA in healthy donors. The study ran its PCR with 60 Vbeta and 13 Jbeta primers. The assay was immunoSEQ multiplex PCR, and TCRdb's table has in-frame clones only and misses some. Altogether under 85,000 clones are present, around 76% being singletons, with the ten largest covering less than 2%. The sequencing input was PBMCs. The receptor source for this set is a man in his forties in good health and CMV-seronegative.

This sequence joins TRBV14 and TRBJ2-6, with D unresolved. The CDR3 spans 15 residues. Germline V CDR1 and CDR2: SGHDN, FVKESK. V lost 3 bases and J 0 bases, leaving 6 bases between the germline ends. CDR3 in DNA: TGTGCCAGCAGCCAGAGATACTCTGGGGCCAACGTCCTGACTTTC. It encodes CASSQRYSGANVLTF.

The chain employs TRBV5-8 and TRBJ2-2; D remains ambiguous. The CDR3 length is 14 residues. V was cut by 4 bases and J by 1 base, with 8 bases left in between. Germline lookup yields CDR1 SGHTS and CDR2 YDEGEE. The chain's CDR3 is CASSRHRNTGELFF. The CDR3 DNA follows: TGTGCCAGCAGCAGACACAGGAACACCGGGGAGCTGTTTTTT.

The V gene is TRBV7-9, the J gene TRBJ2-7, with TRBD2 identical over 9 bases. CDR3 length: 16 amino acids. CDR1 and CDR2 from the germline V gene are SEHNR and FQNEAQ (reference sequence). V lost 5 bases, J lost 0 bases, and 8 bases stayed unmatched. The CDR3: CASSRETSGLSYEQYF. CDR3 bases: TGTGCCAGCAGCCGCGAGACTAGCGGCCTCTCCTACGAGCAGTACTTC.

The chain employs TRBV9 and TRBJ1-3, with 9 bases aligning to TRBD1. Germline lookup yields CDR1 SGDLS and CDR2 YYNGEE. The CDR3 consists of 15 residues. Unmatched junction bases numbered 5, after V lost 4 bases and J lost 3 bases. In DNA form, the CDR3 reads TGTGCCAGCAGCACTGGGACAGGGTTTGGAAACACCATATATTTT. Translated: CASSTGTGFGNTIYF.

J is TRBJ2-5 and V is TRBV4-1; 7 nucleotides match TRBD1. Losses at the gene ends were 4 bases for V and 1 base for J; bases not matched to a gene: 6. CDR3 length: 15 amino acids. Germline values: CDR1 MGHRA, CDR2 YSYEKL. The CDR3: CASSPSGQIQETQYF. Written as DNA, the CDR3 is TGCGCCAGCAGCCCTTCGGGACAGATCCAAGAGACCCAGTACTTC.

The chain joins TRBV6-1 to TRBJ2-7; 7 bases agree with TRBD2. The CDR3 contains 13 residues. Germline values: CDR1 MNHNS, CDR2 SASEGT. After removal of 10 bases from V and 0 bases from J, the junction contained 6 bases not matched to a gene. As DNA, the CDR3 is TGTGCCACCGGGACTACTAGCTCCTACGAGCAGTACTTC. Protein product: CATGTTSSYEQYF.

The gene calls are TRBV6-1 and TRBJ1-6; TRBD1 aligns across 8 bases. Unmatched junction bases numbered 7, after V lost 5 bases and J lost 10 bases. The CDR3 is made up of 14 amino acids. Germline V gene data show CDR1 as MNHNS and CDR2 as SASEGT. The CDR3 DNA reads as TGTGCCAGCAGTCCTGGGACAGGCGGCTCACCCCTCCACTTT. Translating it yields CASSPGTGGSPLHF.

This chain joins TRBV19 and TRBJ2-7; perhaps TRBD2 as D (6 bases). V lost 3 bases to trimming and J lost 1 base, with 13 bases between them. Germline V lookup: CDR1 LNHDA, CDR2 SQIVND (reference sequence). This CDR3 region has 15 residues. CDR3 sequence (DNA): TGTGCCAGTAGTATTGGGGGACTCACATCCTACGAGCAGTACTTC. Translation: CASSIGGLTSYEQYF.

The rearrangement links TRBV30 to TRBJ2-7; D gene ambiguous. V was trimmed by 0 bases and J by 0 bases, leaving 3 bases between them. The CDR3 length is 12 residues. From germline, CDR1 is GTSNPN and CDR2 SVGIG (reference sequence). The CDR3 coding sequence is TGTGCCTGGAGTGTGAGCTCCTACGAGCAGTACTTC. Translating gives CAWSVSSYEQYF.

The chain couples TRBV11-1 to TRBJ2-2; 8 nucleotides align to TRBD2. The CDR3 spans 14 residues. In germline, CDR1 is SGHAT, CDR2 FQDESV (reference sequence). V was pared by 0 bases and J by 11 bases, with 5 bases of the junction left unmatched. Here the CDR3 reads CASSLAKGLEELFF. CDR3 DNA: TGTGCCAGCAGCTTAGCAAAGGGACTAGAAGAGCTGTTTTTT. The full variable domain, with the rest looked up from reference TRBV11-1 and TRBJ2-2, is EAEVAQSPRYKITEKSQAVAFWCDPISGHATLYWYRQILGQGPELLVQFQDESVVDDSQLPKDRFSAERLKGVDSTLKIQPAELGDSAMYLCASSLAKGLEELFFGEGSRLTVL.

The chain joins TRBV7-2 to TRBJ1-5, with no clear D. V lost 0 bases and J 8 bases, leaving 8 bases between the germline ends. The CDR3 is 13 amino acids. CDR1 SGHTA and CDR2 FQGNSA come from the germline V gene. CDR3 loop: CASSLARVEPQHF. CDR3 nucleotides: TGTGCCAGCAGCTTAGCGCGAGTGGAGCCCCAGCATTTT.

This chain uses TRBV4-1 with TRBJ2-7, with D possibly being TRBD2 (5 bases). Germline V CDR1 and CDR2: MGHRA, YSYEKL. V was shortened by 1 base and J by 0 bases, with 13 bases between the two germline ends. The CDR3 contains 16 residues. As DNA, the CDR3 is TGCGCCAGCAGCCAAGGGTCGACTACCAGCTCCTACGAGCAGTACTTC. It specifies CASSQGSTTSSYEQYF.

The chain is built from TRBV28 and TRBJ2-7; TRBD2 agrees at 16 bases. This CDR3 has 20 amino acids. Per the germline V gene, CDR1 is MDHEN and CDR2 is SYDVKM. The ends lost 3 bases at V and 3 bases at J; junction bases unmatched: 14. The chain's CDR3 is CASSLGTSGRGKVGLYEQYF. The CDR3 DNA reads as TGTGCCAGCAGTTTGGGGACTAGCGGGAGGGGAAAGGTAGGTCTCTACGAGCAGTACTTC. The full variable domain, rest sourced from reference TRBV28 and TRBJ2-7, is DVKVTQSSRYLVKRTGEKVFLECVQDMDHENMFWYRQDPGLGLRLIYFSYDVKMKEKGDIPEGYSVSREKKERFSLILESASTNQTSMYLCASSLGTSGRGKVGLYEQYFGPGTRLTVT.

The rearrangement links TRBV9 to TRBJ2-1; 7 nucleotides line up with TRBD2. Germline V gene lookup returns CDR1 SGDLS and CDR2 YYNGEE. The CDR3 length is 16 residues. V lost 2 bases and J lost 3; bases outside the gene matches: 8. The CDR3 loop is CASSVWPSGFYNEQFF. CDR3 nucleotide sequence: TGTGCCAGCAGCGTCTGGCCTAGCGGATTCTACAATGAGCAGTTCTTC.

This clone was observed a handful of times. The DNA for the CDR3 is TGTGCCAGCAGTGAAGCGCGAGCGGGAACCTACGAGCAGTACTTC. The encoded protein is CASSEARAGTYEQYF. The chain has TRBV2 and TRBJ2-7; TRBD2 aligns across 7 bases. The CDR3 consists of 15 residues. Germline V gene data show CDR1 as SNHLY and CDR2 as FYNNEI. The J segment lost 2 bases and the V segment lost 0 bases, leaving 4 bases of the junction unmatched.

The chain recombines TRBV7-8 with TRBJ2-7, with D maybe TRBD2 (5 bases). The germline gives CDR1 SGHVS, CDR2 FQNEAQ. The CDR3 loop spans 14 amino acids. V was pared by 1 base and J by 0 bases, with 7 bases between. The CDR3 sequence is CASSLGRSSYEQYF. CDR3 DNA sequence: TGTGCCAGCAGCTTAGGGAGGAGCTCCTACGAGCAGTACTTC. The whole variable domain, remainder taken from reference TRBV7-8 and TRBJ2-7, is GAGVSQSPRYKVAKRGQDVALRCDPISGHVSLFWYQQALGQGPEFLTYFQNEAQLDKSGLPSDRFFAERPEGSVSTLKIQRTQQEDSAVYLCASSLGRSSYEQYFGPGTRLTVT.

The chain couples TRBV5-1 to TRBJ2-1; tentatively, D is TRBD1 (5 bases). The CDR3 has 13 amino acids. The ends were cut back, 2 bases at V and 6 bases at J, with 9 bases in the middle. Germline CDR1 SGHRS, CDR2 YFSETQ. The CDR3 region has the DNA TGCGCCAGCAGCTTAGGGGATGTCAATGAGCAGTTCTTC. Translating it yields CASSLGDVNEQFF.

V is TRBV7-3 and J is TRBJ2-2; no definite D call. Trimming removed 2 bases from V and 4 bases from J, with 8 bases in between. The CDR3 is 14 amino acids. The germline V gene encodes CDR1 SGHTA and CDR2 FQGTGA. Here the CDR3 reads CASSLYSSTGELFF. The CDR3 nucleotides are TGTGCCAGCAGCTTATATAGTTCCACCGGGGAGCTGTTTTTT.

The rearrangement joins TRBV6-6 to TRBJ1-3, with unresolved D. Germline CDR1 and CDR2: MNHNY and SVGAGI (reference sequence). V gave up 2 bases and J gave up 0 bases, with 8 bases separating them. This CDR3 region has 15 residues. CDR3 protein: CASSYDSLSGNTIYF. CDR3 in DNA: TGTGCCAGCAGTTACGATAGCCTCTCTGGAAACACCATATATTTT.

This chain connects TRBV28 to TRBJ1-2, with TRBD1 identical over 9 bases. This CDR3 spans 15 amino acids. Germline V gives CDR1 MDHEN, CDR2 SYDVKM. The ends lost 2 bases at V and 4 bases at J; junction bases unmatched: 5. The CDR3 loop is CASSLGDRDPYGYTF. In DNA form, the CDR3 reads TGTGCCAGCAGTTTAGGGGACAGGGACCCCTATGGCTACACCTTC.

Points on this clone: Relative to the germline gene, one junction end is altered; a read error may explain this. This rearrangement joins TRBV7-9 to TRBJ1-1; TRBD1 agrees at 8 bases. This CDR3 has 17 amino acids. Per germline, CDR1 SEHNR and CDR2 FQNEAQ (reference sequence). Here the CDR3 reads CSSSSRDRTPMNTEAFF. The CDR3 DNA is TGTTCCAGCAGCTCTAGGGACAGGACCCCCATGAACACTGAAGCTTTCTTT.

This clone was recorded once. The chain's CDR3 is CASVETDSNQPQHF. CDR3 nucleotide sequence: TGTGCCAGCGTCGAAACAGATAGCAATCAGCCCCAGCATTTT. The chain links TRBV2 to TRBJ1-5; D is uncertain. V was shortened by 8 bases and J by 0 bases, with 11 bases between the two germline ends. Germline V CDR1 and CDR2: SNHLY, FYNNEI. There are 14 residues in the CDR3.

A few counts support this clone. V usage is TRBV27 and J usage is TRBJ1-1; no firm D call. This CDR3 is 14 amino acids long. In germline, CDR1 is MNHEY, CDR2 SMNVEV (reference sequence). Between the trimmed V and J ends, which lost 5 bases and 4 bases, there was a span of 14 bases. CDR3 nucleotides: TGTGCCAGCAGTAACGCTGAGCTTTTCACTGAAGCTTTCTTT. As protein: CASSNAELFTEAFF.

J is TRBJ2-7 and V is TRBV28; D remains unclear. The CDR3 loop spans 12 amino acids. Germline CDR1 and CDR2: MDHEN and SYDVKM. V lost 10 bases and J lost 3, with 13 bases in between. The CDR3 nucleotides read TGTGCCACCGGAAACAGATACTACGAGCAGTACTTC. Protein: CATGNRYYEQYF.

The chain carries TRBV23-1 and TRBJ1-2, with D perhaps TRBD1 (6 bases). TRBV23-1 is marked as an open reading frame, function uncertain. The V and J ends lost 4 bases and 2 bases respectively, with 20 bases between them. This CDR3 contains 17 residues. The CDR3 DNA sequence: TGCGCCAGCAGTCGGTGGGGGCGGCCGGCGGTAAACTATGGCTACACCTTC. Its protein product is CASSRWGRPAVNYGYTF.

The rearrangement uses TRBV5-1 and TRBJ2-1, with 9 bases identical to TRBD1. The ends lost 6 bases at V and 7 bases at J; junction bases unmatched: 5. The CDR3 totals 13 residues. Germline values: CDR1 SGHRS, CDR2 YFSETQ. The CDR3 DNA sequence: TGCGCCAGCATAGGGACAGGGAATAATGAGCAGTTCTTC. This encodes CASIGTGNNEQFF.

V is TRBV5-8 and J is TRBJ2-3; D not resolved. Germline assignment: CDR1 SGHTS and CDR2 YDEGEE. CDR3 length: 13 residues. V was trimmed by 8 bases and J by 2 bases, leaving 12 bases between them. The CDR3 is CASLESITDTQYF. DNA of the CDR3: TGTGCCAGTCTTGAGAGTATCACAGATACGCAGTATTTT.

This sequence joins TRBV9 and TRBJ2-2; a possible D gene is TRBD2 (5 bases). The CDR3 has 16 residues. Between the trimmed V and J ends, which lost 0 bases and 0 bases, there was a span of 9 bases. CDR1 is SGDLS, CDR2 YYNGEE, per germline. This chain's CDR3 is CASSVGLAANTGELFF. The CDR3 DNA is TGTGCCAGCAGCGTAGGGCTAGCAGCGAACACCGGGGAGCTGTTTTTT.

A few counts support this clone. The gene calls are TRBV2 and TRBJ1-1; 8 bases agree with TRBD1. V shed 2 bases, J shed 5 bases, and the junction held 10 bases outside the gene matches. The CDR3 has 16 residues. The germline V gene encodes CDR1 SNHLY and CDR2 FYNNEI. The CDR3 region is CASSEFGAGGRTEAFF. The CDR3, as DNA: TGTGCCAGCAGTGAATTTGGGGCAGGGGGCCGGACTGAAGCTTTCTTT.

The chain employs TRBV4-1 and TRBJ2-3; TRBD2 aligns across 11 bases. The CDR3 sequence is 16 residues long. Germline assignment: CDR1 MGHRA and CDR2 YSYEKL. Unmatched junction bases numbered 8, after V lost 4 bases and J lost 5 bases. The CDR3 here is CASSLLAGGPLDTQYF. CDR3 nucleotides: TGCGCCAGCAGCCTCTTAGCGGGAGGGCCCTTAGATACGCAGTATTTT.